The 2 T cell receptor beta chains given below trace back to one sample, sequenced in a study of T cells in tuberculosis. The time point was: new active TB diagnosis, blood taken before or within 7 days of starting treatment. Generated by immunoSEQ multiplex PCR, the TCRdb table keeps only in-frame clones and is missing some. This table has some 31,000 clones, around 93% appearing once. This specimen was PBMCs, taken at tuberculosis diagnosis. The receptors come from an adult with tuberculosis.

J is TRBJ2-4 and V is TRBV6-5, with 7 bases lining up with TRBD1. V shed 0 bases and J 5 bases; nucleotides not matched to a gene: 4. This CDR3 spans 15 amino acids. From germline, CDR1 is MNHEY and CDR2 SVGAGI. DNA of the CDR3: TGTGCCAGCAGTTACTCGAGGACAGGCCAAAACATTCAGTACTTC. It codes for CASSYSRTGQNIQYF.

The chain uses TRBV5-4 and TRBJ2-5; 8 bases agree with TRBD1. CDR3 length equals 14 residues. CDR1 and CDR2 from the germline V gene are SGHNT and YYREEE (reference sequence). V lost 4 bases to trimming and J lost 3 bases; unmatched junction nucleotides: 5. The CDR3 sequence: CASSLGTGEETQYF. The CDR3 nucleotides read TGTGCCAGCAGCCTCGGGACAGGAGAAGAGACCCAGTACTTC.